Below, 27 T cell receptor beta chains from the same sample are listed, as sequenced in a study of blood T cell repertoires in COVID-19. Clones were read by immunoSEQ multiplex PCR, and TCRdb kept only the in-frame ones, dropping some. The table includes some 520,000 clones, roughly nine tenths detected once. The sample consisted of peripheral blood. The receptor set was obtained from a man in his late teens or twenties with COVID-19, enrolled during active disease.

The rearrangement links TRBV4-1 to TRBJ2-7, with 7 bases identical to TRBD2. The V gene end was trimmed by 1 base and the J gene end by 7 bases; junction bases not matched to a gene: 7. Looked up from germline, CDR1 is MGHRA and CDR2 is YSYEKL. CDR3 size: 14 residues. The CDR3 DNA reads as TGCGCCAGCAGCCAAGTGGGAGGGCCGGTAGAGCAGTACTTC. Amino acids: CASSQVGGPVEQYF.

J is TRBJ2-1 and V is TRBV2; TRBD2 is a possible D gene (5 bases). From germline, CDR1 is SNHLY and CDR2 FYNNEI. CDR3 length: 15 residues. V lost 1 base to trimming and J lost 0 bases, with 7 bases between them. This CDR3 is CASSEGLASYNEQFF. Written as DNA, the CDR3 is TGTGCCAGCAGTGAAGGGCTAGCCTCCTACAATGAGCAGTTCTTC.

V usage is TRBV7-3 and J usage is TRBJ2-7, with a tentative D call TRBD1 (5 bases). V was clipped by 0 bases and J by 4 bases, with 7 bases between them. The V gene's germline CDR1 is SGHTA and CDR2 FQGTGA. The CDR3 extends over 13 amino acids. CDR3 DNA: TGTGCCAGCAGCTTAACAGGGGATTACGAGCAGTACTTC. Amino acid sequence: CASSLTGDYEQYF.

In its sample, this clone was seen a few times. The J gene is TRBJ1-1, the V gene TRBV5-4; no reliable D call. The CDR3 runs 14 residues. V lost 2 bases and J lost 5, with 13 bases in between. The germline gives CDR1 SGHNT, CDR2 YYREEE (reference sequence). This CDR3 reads CASSFRYGGTEAFF. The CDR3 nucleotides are TGTGCCAGCAGCTTTCGATATGGCGGGACTGAAGCTTTCTTT.

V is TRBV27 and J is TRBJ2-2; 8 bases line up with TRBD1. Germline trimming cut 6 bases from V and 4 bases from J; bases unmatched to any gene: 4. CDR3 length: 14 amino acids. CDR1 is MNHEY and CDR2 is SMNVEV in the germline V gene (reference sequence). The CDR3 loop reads CASSQGAFTGELFF. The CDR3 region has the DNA TGTGCCAGCAGCCAGGGGGCGTTCACCGGGGAGCTGTTTTTT.

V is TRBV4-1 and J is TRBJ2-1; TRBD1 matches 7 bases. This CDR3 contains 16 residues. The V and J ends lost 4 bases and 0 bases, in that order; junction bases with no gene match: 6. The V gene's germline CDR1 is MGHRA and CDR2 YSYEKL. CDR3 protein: CASSLTRDSSYNEQFF. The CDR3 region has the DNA TGCGCCAGCAGCCTCACCAGGGACAGCTCCTACAATGAGCAGTTCTTC.

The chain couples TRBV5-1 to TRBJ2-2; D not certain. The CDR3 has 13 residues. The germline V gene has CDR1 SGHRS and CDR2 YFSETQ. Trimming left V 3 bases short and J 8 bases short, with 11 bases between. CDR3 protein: CASSYTQEGELFF. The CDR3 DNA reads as TGCGCCAGCAGCTATACCCAAGAGGGGGAGCTGTTTTTT. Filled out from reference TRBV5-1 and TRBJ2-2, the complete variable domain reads KAGVTQTPRYLIKTRGQQVTLSCSPISGHRSVSWYQQTPGQGLQFLFEYFSETQRNKGNFPGRFSGRQFSNSRSEMNVSTLELGDSALYLCASSYTQEGELFFGEGSRLTVL.

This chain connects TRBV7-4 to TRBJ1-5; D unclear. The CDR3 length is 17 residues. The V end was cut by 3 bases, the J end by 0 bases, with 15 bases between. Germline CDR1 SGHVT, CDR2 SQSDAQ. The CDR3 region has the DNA TGTGCCAGCAGCTTTTCTCCAGGAAGGAATAGCAATCAGCCCCAGCATTTT. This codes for CASSFSPGRNSNQPQHF.

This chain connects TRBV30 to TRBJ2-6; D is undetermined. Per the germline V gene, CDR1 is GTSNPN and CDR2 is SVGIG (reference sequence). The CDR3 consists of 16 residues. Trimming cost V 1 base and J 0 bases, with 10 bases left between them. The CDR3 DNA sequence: TGTGCCTGGAGTGGCCCAGTTTCCTCTGGGGCCAACGTCCTGACTTTC. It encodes CAWSGPVSSGANVLTF.

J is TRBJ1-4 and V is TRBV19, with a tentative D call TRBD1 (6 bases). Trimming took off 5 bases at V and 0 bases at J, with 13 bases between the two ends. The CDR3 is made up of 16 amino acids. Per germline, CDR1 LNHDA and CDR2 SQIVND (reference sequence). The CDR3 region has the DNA TGTGCCAGTAGTTCGACAGGAACTGCAACTAATGAAAAACTGTTTTTT. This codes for CASSSTGTATNEKLFF. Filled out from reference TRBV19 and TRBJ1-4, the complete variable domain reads DGGITQSPKYLFRKEGQNVTLSCEQNLNHDAMYWYRQDPGQGLRLIYYSQIVNDFQKGDIAEGYSVSREKKESFPLTVTSAQKNPTAFYLCASSSTGTATNEKLFFGSGTQLSVL.

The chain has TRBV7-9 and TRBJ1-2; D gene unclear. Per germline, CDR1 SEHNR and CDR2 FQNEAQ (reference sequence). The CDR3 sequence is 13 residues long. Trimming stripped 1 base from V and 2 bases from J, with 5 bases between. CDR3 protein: CASSLGGNYGYTF. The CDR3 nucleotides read TGTGCCAGCAGCTTAGGAGGGAACTATGGCTACACCTTC.

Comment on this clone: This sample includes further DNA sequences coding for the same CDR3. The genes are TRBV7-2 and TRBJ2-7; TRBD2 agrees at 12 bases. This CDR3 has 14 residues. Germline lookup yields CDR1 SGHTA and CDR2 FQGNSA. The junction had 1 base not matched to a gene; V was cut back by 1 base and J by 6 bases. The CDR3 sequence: CASSLGLAGVEQYF. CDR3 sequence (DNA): TGTGCCAGCAGCTTAGGACTAGCGGGGGTCGAGCAGTACTTC.

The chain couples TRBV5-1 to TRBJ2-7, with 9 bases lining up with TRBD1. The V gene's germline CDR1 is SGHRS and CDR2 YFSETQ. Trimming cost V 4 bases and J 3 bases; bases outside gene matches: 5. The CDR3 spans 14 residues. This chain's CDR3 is CASSPGDRVYEQYF. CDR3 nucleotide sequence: TGCGCCAGCAGCCCCGGGGACAGGGTCTACGAGCAGTACTTC.

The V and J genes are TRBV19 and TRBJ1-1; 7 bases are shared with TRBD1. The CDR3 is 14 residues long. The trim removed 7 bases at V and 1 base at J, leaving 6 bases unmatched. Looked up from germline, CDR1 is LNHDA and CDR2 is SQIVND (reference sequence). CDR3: CASNPTGRNTEAFF. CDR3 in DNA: TGTGCCAGTAATCCGACAGGGAGGAACACTGAAGCTTTCTTT.

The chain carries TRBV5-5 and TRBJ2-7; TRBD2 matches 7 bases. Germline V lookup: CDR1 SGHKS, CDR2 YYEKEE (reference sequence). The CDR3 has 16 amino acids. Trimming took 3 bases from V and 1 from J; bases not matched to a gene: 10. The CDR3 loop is CASSSSRPGGSYEQYF. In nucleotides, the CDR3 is TGTGCCAGCAGCTCCTCTAGACCGGGGGGATCCTACGAGCAGTACTTC.

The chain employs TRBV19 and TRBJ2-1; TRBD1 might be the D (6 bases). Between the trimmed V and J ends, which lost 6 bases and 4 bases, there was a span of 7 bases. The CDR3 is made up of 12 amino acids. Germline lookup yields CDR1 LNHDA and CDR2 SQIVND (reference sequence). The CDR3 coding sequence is TGTGCCAGTAGGGACAGATACAATGAGCAGTTCTTC. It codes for CASRDRYNEQFF.

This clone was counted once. This CDR3 is CATSHSGSLDEQFF. In nucleotides, the CDR3 is TGTGCCACCAGTCATAGCGGGAGTCTCGATGAGCAGTTCTTC. The V gene is TRBV24-1, the J gene TRBJ2-1; 9 nucleotides match TRBD2. In germline, CDR1 is KGHDR, CDR2 SFDVKD. Trimming at V came to 6 bases and at J to 8 bases, leaving 7 bases not matched to a gene. The CDR3 is 14 amino acids.

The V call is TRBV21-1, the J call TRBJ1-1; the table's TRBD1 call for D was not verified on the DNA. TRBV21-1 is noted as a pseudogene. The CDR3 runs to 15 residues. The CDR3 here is CASSKTGGSRTEAFF. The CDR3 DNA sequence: TGTGCCAGCAGCAAGACAGGGGGCTCGAGAACTGAAGCTTTCTTT.

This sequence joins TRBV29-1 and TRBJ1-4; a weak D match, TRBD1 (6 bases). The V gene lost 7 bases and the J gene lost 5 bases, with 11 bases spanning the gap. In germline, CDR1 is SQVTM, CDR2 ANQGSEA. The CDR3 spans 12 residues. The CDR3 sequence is CSAQGANEKLFF. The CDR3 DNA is TGCAGCGCACAGGGCGCGAATGAAAAACTGTTTTTT.

In DNA, the CDR3 is TGTGCCAGCTCGAGTCGGCTAGGATCTTACAATGAGCAGTTCTTC. Translation: CASSSRLGSYNEQFF. V is TRBV11-3 and J is TRBJ2-1, with D unresolved. Looked up from germline, CDR1 is SGHNT and CDR2 is YENEEA. This CDR3 comprises 15 residues. The germline V and J ends were trimmed by 8 bases and 4 bases, with 18 bases remaining between them.

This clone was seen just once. The chain's CDR3 is CASSHVDRGKETQYF. The CDR3 region has the DNA TGTGCCAGCAGTCACGTAGACAGGGGGAAAGAGACCCAGTACTTC. The V call is TRBV6-5, the J call TRBJ2-5, with 9 bases that match TRBD1. V shed 5 bases and J 3 bases; nucleotides not matched to a gene: 7. Germline-derived CDR1 and CDR2 are MNHEY and SVGAGI. There are 15 residues in the CDR3.

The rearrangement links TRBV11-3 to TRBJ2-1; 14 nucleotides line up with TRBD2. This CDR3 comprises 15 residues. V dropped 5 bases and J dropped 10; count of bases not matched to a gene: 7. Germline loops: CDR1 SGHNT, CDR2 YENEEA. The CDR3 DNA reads TGTGCCAGCAGCCCCGGGACTAGCGGGAGATGGGAGCAGTTCTTC. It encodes CASSPGTSGRWEQFF.

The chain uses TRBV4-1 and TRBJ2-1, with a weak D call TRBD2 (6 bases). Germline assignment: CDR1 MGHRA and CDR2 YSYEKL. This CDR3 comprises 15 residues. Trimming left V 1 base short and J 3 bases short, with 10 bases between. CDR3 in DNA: TGCGCCAGCAGCCAAGTATTGACTAGCTACAATGAGCAGTTCTTC. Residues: CASSQVLTSYNEQFF.

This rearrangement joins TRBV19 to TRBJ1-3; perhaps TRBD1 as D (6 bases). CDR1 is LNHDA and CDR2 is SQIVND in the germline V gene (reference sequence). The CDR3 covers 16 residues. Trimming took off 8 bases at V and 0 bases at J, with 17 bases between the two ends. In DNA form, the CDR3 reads TGTGCCAGTCGGGGGGGGGCCGCGCGCTCTGGAAACACCATATATTTT. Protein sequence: CASRGGAARSGNTIYF. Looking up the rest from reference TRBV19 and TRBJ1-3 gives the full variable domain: DGGITQSPKYLFRKEGQNVTLSCEQNLNHDAMYWYRQDPGQGLRLIYYSQIVNDFQKGDIAEGYSVSREKKESFPLTVTSAQKNPTAFYLCASRGGAARSGNTIYFGEGSWLTVV.

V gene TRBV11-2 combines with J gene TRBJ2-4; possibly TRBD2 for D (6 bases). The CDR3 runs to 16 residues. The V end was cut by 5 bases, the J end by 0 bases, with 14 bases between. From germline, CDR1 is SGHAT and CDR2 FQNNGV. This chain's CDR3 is CASSPTGVTAKNIQYF. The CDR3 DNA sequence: TGTGCCAGCAGCCCCACGGGGGTGACAGCCAAAAACATTCAGTACTTC.

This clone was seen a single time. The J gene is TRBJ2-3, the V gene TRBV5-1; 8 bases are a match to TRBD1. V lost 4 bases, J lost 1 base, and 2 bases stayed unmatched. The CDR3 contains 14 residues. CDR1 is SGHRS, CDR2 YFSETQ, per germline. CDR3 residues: CASSVDRGTDTQYF. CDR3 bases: TGCGCCAGCAGCGTGGACAGGGGCACAGATACGCAGTATTTT.

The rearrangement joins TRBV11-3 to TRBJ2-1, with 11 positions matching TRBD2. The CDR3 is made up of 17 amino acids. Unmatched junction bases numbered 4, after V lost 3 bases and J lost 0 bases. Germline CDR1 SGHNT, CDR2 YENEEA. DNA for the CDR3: TGTGCCAGCAGCTTGAGAACTAGCGGGAGCTCCTACAATGAGCAGTTCTTC. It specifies CASSLRTSGSSYNEQFF.